The 9 T cell receptor beta chains presented below share a single source sample, sequenced in a study of post-analysis software for immune sequencing data. General observations from the study: Controls showed lower frequencies than patients for five TRBV segments, and TRBV5-6, TRBV5-1 and TRBV20-1 were among these.

For these TCRs, the target antigens are not known. Sequencing libraries made from TCR beta cDNA carried unique molecular identifiers. TCRdb analysed the PCR reads with MiXCR anew, one entry per CDR3 protein. Of about 820,000 distinct CDR3 sequences in the sample, about 50% were seen once. The material sequenced was blood. All receptors come from a girl aged 10-17 years with multiple sclerosis.

The CDR3 spells CASAPSGLQETQYF. The CDR3 region has the DNA TGCGCCAGCGCTCCGTCAGGACTCCAAGAGACCCAGTACTTC. J is TRBJ2-5 and V is TRBV5-1, with D possibly matching TRBD2 (5 bases). Trimming took 7 bases from V and 1 from J, leaving 14 bases between them. CDR3 length equals 14 residues. In germline, CDR1 is SGHRS, CDR2 YFSETQ.

This rearrangement joins TRBV20-1 to TRBJ1-2; TRBD1 matches 8 bases. Unmatched junction bases numbered 11, after V lost 8 bases and J lost 6 bases. CDR3 length: 13 residues. CDR1 is DFQATT and CDR2 is SNEGSKA in the germline V gene (reference sequence). CDR3 sequence: CSSRPDRENGYTF. The DNA for the CDR3 is TGCAGTTCTCGCCCGGACAGGGAAAATGGCTACACCTTC.

Points on this clonotype: At one end, the junction sequence differs from germline, possibly due to a read error. J is TRBJ1-2 and V is TRBV7-7, with D possibly being TRBD1 (5 bases). CDR1 and CDR2 from the germline V gene are SSHAT and FNYEAQ (reference sequence). The CDR3 spans 12 residues. The CDR3 DNA is TGTGCTAGCAGCCCCACAGGTTTAGGCTACACCTTC. This codes for CASSPTGLGYTF.

V and J are TRBV6-2 or TRBV6-3 and TRBJ2-3; 11 bases are shared with TRBD2. CDR3 length equals 17 residues. Germline loops: CDR1 MNHEY, CDR2 SVGEGT. Trimming at V came to 0 bases and at J to 2 bases, leaving 4 bases not matched to a gene. In DNA, the CDR3 is TGTGCCAGCAGTTACTCCGGGACTAGCGGATACACAGATACGCAGTATTTT. Translated, it gives CASSYSGTSGYTDTQYF.

The chain recombines TRBV20-1 with TRBJ2-3, with a tentative D call TRBD1 (5 bases). Trimming pared 3 bases from V and 6 bases from J, leaving 16 bases between. CDR3 length: 14 amino acids. From germline, CDR1 is DFQATT and CDR2 SNEGSKA (reference sequence). CDR3 sequence (DNA): TGCAGTGCTAGGGACCTACTGAAGGGGGATACGCAGTATTTT. This codes for CSARDLLKGDTQYF.

This clonotype has just a few counts. This chain uses TRBV3-1 with TRBJ2-7; D uncertain. The CDR3 totals 14 residues. V was trimmed by 1 base and J by 2 bases, leaving 9 bases between them. Per the germline V gene, CDR1 is LGHDT and CDR2 is YNNKEL (reference sequence). In DNA form, the CDR3 reads TGTGCCAGCAGCCAAGCCCTGCGCCCCTACGAGCAGTACTTC. This codes for CASSQALRPYEQYF.

There are a few counts of this clonotype. The chain has TRBV7-3 and TRBJ2-1; 14 positions agree with TRBD2. The tail of the sequence fits TRBJ2-7 better, so the J call may be wrong. The CDR3 totals 15 residues. The germline V gene encodes CDR1 SGHTA and CDR2 FQGTGA. The CDR3 DNA reads TGTGCCAGCAGCCCGGGACTAGCGGGAGTTGACGAGCAGTACTTC. Translated, it gives CASSPGLAGVDEQYF.

The V call is TRBV28, the J call TRBJ2-7; no definite D call. The CDR3 is made up of 14 amino acids. Trimming pared 7 bases from V and 1 base from J, leaving 14 bases between. CDR1 and CDR2 from the germline V gene are MDHEN and SYDVKM. The CDR3 loop reads CASIPGRQSYEQYF. CDR3 nucleotide sequence: TGTGCCAGCATCCCCGGCAGGCAGTCCTACGAGCAGTACTTC.

V usage is TRBV5-1 and J usage is TRBJ1-6; a possible D gene is TRBD1 (5 bases). CDR3 length equals 17 residues. V lost 3 bases and J lost 7, with 20 bases in between. From germline, CDR1 is SGHRS and CDR2 YFSETQ. CDR3 nucleotides: TGCGCCAGCAGCTCGGACCACCGGGACGTAGTCAATTCACCCCTCCACTTT. Protein: CASSSDHRDVVNSPLHF.